The 24 T cell receptor beta chains below all came from one sample that was sequenced in a study of cytomegalovirus exposure and HLA in healthy donors. The PCR had 60 Vbeta and 13 Jbeta primers. Sequencing was performed with immunoSEQ multiplex PCR; in TCRdb, only in-frame clones are kept and a portion is missing. The sample includes some 120,000 clones, around 70% of them seen just once. The sample consisted of PBMCs. These receptors all come from a woman younger than 30 in good health and CMV-seronegative.

The V gene is TRBV11-1, the J gene TRBJ1-1; 12 bases match TRBD1. This CDR3 is built from 17 residues. V lost 4 bases and J lost 1; bases outside the gene matches: 7. The V gene's germline CDR1 is SGHAT and CDR2 FQDESV (reference sequence). The CDR3 spells CASSSIRDRGRNTEAFF. In DNA form, the CDR3 reads TGTGCCAGCAGCTCTATCCGGGACAGGGGGCGGAACACTGAAGCTTTCTTT.

The J gene is TRBJ2-5, the V gene TRBV6-1, with D tentatively TRBD1 (5 bases). From germline, CDR1 is MNHNS and CDR2 SASEGT. Trimming left V 6 bases short and J 5 bases short, with 19 bases between. The CDR3 runs 15 residues. CDR3 sequence: CASRGRDIDRETQYF. The CDR3 DNA is TGTGCCAGCAGGGGGCGCGATATAGATAGGGAGACCCAGTACTTC.

This sequence joins TRBV6-6 and TRBJ1-2, with 7 positions matching TRBD1. V shed 8 bases and J 6 bases; nucleotides not matched to a gene: 12. The CDR3 length is 14 residues. The V gene's germline CDR1 is MNHNY and CDR2 SVGAGI (reference sequence). The CDR3 protein is CASLRVDRVHGYTF. The CDR3 region has the DNA TGTGCCAGCCTACGGGTCGACAGGGTCCATGGCTACACCTTC.

J is TRBJ2-5 and V is TRBV28, with TRBD2 as a possible D gene (6 bases). V was cut by 6 bases and J by 3 bases, with 20 bases left in between. The CDR3 is 16 residues long. Germline values: CDR1 MDHEN, CDR2 SYDVKM. CDR3 nucleotide sequence: TGTGCCAGCAGCGCTCCTTGGGACGCGGGGAAAGAGACCCAGTACTTC. Protein: CASSAPWDAGKETQYF.

CDR3 DNA: TGTGCCAGCAGTTTAATAGCGGGAAGGTACGAGCAGTACTTC. Its translation: CASSLIAGRYEQYF. V and J are TRBV28 and TRBJ2-7; 8 positions agree with TRBD2. The CDR3 covers 14 residues. CDR1 and CDR2 from the germline V gene are MDHEN and SYDVKM. Trimming took 2 bases from V and 4 from J; bases not matched to a gene: 4.

The chain employs TRBV7-6 and TRBJ2-2; TRBD1 is a possible D gene (6 bases). Trimming removed 5 bases at V and 0 bases at J, with 10 bases between. This CDR3 is 15 amino acids long. CDR1 is SGHVS, CDR2 FNYEAQ, per germline. The CDR3 spells CASSPGTTNTGELFF. In nucleotides, the CDR3 is TGTGCCAGCAGCCCCGGGACAACGAACACCGGGGAGCTGTTTTTT.

This clone was detected only a few times. The chain uses TRBV19 and TRBJ1-4; 9 bases are shared with TRBD1. The CDR3 contains 15 residues. Trimming took 4 bases from V and 3 from J; bases not matched to a gene: 3. CDR1 and CDR2 from the germline V gene are LNHDA and SQIVND (reference sequence). CDR3 region: CASSTQGAANEKLFF. The CDR3 nucleotides read TGTGCCAGTAGTACACAGGGGGCGGCTAATGAAAAACTGTTTTTT.

This chain uses TRBV6-6 with TRBJ1-3; D unresolved. V shed 8 bases and J shed 4 bases, with 6 bases lying between them. CDR1 MNHNY and CDR2 SVGAGI come from the germline V gene (reference sequence). This CDR3 has 11 amino acids. CDR3 coding DNA: TGTGCCAGCTCGACAGGAAACACCATATATTTT. It is translated as CASSTGNTIYF.

In its sample, this clone was seen a few times. V gene TRBV5-1 combines with J gene TRBJ1-6; D may be TRBD1 (5 bases). Germline CDR1 and CDR2: SGHRS and YFSETQ. V was clipped by 0 bases and J by 9 bases, with 16 bases between them. There are 16 residues in the CDR3. The CDR3: CASSLVGRTQGSPLHF. CDR3 nucleotides: TGCGCCAGCAGCTTGGTAGGGAGGACCCAGGGTTCACCCCTCCACTTT.

As to this clone: This CDR3 is also generated by other DNA sequences in the sample. This rearrangement joins TRBV27 to TRBJ2-3, with D uncertain. Looked up from germline, CDR1 is MNHEY and CDR2 is SMNVEV (reference sequence). Trimming removed 4 bases at V and 3 bases at J, with 2 bases between. The CDR3 covers 11 residues. In DNA form, the CDR3 reads TGTGCCAGCAGTTCTACAGATACGCAGTATTTT. Its protein is CASSSTDTQYF.

The chain is built from TRBV6-5 and TRBJ1-5; TRBD1 might be the D (5 bases). The CDR3 has 15 amino acids. CDR1 MNHEY and CDR2 SVGAGI come from the germline V gene. Trimming stripped 4 bases from V and 0 bases from J, with 10 bases between. In DNA form, the CDR3 reads TGTGCCAGCAGTTCCCACGGGGGTAGCAATCAGCCCCAGCATTTT. It is translated as CASSSHGGSNQPQHF.

The DNA of the CDR3 is TGTGCCAGCAGCGCAAGCTTGAGGGCGGCTAATGAAAAACTGTTTTTT. It specifies CASSASLRAANEKLFF. The chain has TRBV11-1 and TRBJ1-4; no definite D call. Germline V gene data show CDR1 as SGHAT and CDR2 as FQDESV (reference sequence). The CDR3 runs 16 residues. The germline V and J ends were trimmed by 5 bases and 3 bases, with 16 bases remaining between them. The full variable domain, completed using reference TRBV11-1 and TRBJ1-4, is EAEVAQSPRYKITEKSQAVAFWCDPISGHATLYWYRQILGQGPELLVQFQDESVVDDSQLPKDRFSAERLKGVDSTLKIQPAELGDSAMYLCASSASLRAANEKLFFGSGTQLSVL.

With regard to this clone: The same CDR3 arises from other DNA sequences in this sample as well. The V gene is TRBV7-9, the J gene TRBJ1-1, with D hard to call. This CDR3 region has 13 residues. Per the germline V gene, CDR1 is SEHNR and CDR2 is FQNEAQ (reference sequence). V lost 0 bases to trimming and J lost 2 bases, with 4 bases between them. CDR3 residues: CASSLAANTEAFF. DNA of the CDR3: TGTGCCAGCAGCTTAGCGGCCAACACTGAAGCTTTCTTT. Variable domain in full (rest from reference TRBV7-9 and TRBJ1-1): DTGVSQNPRHKITKRGQNVTFRCDPISEHNRLYWYRQTLGQGPEFLTYFQNEAQLEKSRLLSDRFSAERPKGSFSTLEIQRTEQGDSAMYLCASSLAANTEAFFGQGTRLTVV.

Comment on this clone: Other DNA sequences from this sample encode an identical CDR3 as well. The V gene is TRBV5-1, the J gene TRBJ2-7; 7 bases align to TRBD1. The junction had 0 bases not matched to a gene; V was cut back by 0 bases and J by 0 bases. Germline assignment: CDR1 SGHRS and CDR2 YFSETQ. This CDR3 is 14 amino acids long. The DNA for the CDR3 is TGCGCCAGCAGCTTGGGACAGGGCTCCTACGAGCAGTACTTC. Protein: CASSLGQGSYEQYF.

This clone was seen just once. The chain combines TRBV28 with TRBJ1-5; 9 bases are shared with TRBD1. Trimming took 1 base from V and 2 from J; bases not matched to a gene: 3. Germline-derived CDR1 and CDR2 are MDHEN and SYDVKM. This CDR3 has 16 amino acids. The DNA for the CDR3 is TGTGCCAGCAGTTTATCAAGGACAGGGGGCAATCAGCCCCAGCATTTT. This gives the protein CASSLSRTGGNQPQHF. The full variable domain, rest sourced from reference TRBV28 and TRBJ1-5, is DVKVTQSSRYLVKRTGEKVFLECVQDMDHENMFWYRQDPGLGLRLIYFSYDVKMKEKGDIPEGYSVSREKKERFSLILESASTNQTSMYLCASSLSRTGGNQPQHFGDGTRLSIL.

V gene TRBV29-1 combines with J gene TRBJ1-3; D remains ambiguous. The V and J ends lost 1 base and 4 bases respectively, with 8 bases between them. Germline CDR1 is SQVTM and CDR2 is ANQGSEA. The CDR3 has 13 amino acids. For the CDR3, the DNA is TGCAGCGTTGAAGTAACAGTAGGAAACACCATATATTTT. It encodes CSVEVTVGNTIYF.

This chain joins TRBV6-1 and TRBJ1-2; no definite D call. Germline CDR1 and CDR2: MNHNS and SASEGT. Trimming left V 2 bases short and J 4 bases short, with 11 bases between. There are 14 residues in the CDR3. The CDR3 is CASSEWSLLYGYTF. DNA of the CDR3: TGTGCCAGCAGTGAATGGAGTCTCCTCTATGGCTACACCTTC.

The CDR3 sequence is CASSSQDRGYEQYF. In DNA, the CDR3 is TGTGCCAGCAGCTCCCAGGACAGGGGCTACGAGCAGTACTTC. V gene TRBV7-9 combines with J gene TRBJ2-7, with 9 bases fitting TRBD1. V was clipped by 4 bases and J by 3 bases; unmatched bases: 4. This CDR3 comprises 14 residues. Germline CDR1 reads SEHNR; CDR2 reads FQNEAQ (reference sequence).

This rearrangement joins TRBV29-1 to TRBJ1-2; D ambiguous. From germline, CDR1 is SQVTM and CDR2 ANQGSEA. This CDR3 region has 11 residues. Trimming left V 7 bases short and J 1 base short, with 7 bases between. CDR3 DNA sequence: TGCAGCGCACAGTTTAACTATGGCTACACCTTC. Translated: CSAQFNYGYTF.

V is TRBV19 and J is TRBJ2-7; TRBD2 might be the D (6 bases). Trimming removed 11 bases at V and 0 bases at J, with 14 bases between. This CDR3 spans 13 amino acids. Germline CDR1 LNHDA, CDR2 SQIVND (reference sequence). The DNA for the CDR3 is TGTGCCGTCCGAATGGGGGGCTCCTACGAGCAGTACTTC. It is translated as CAVRMGGSYEQYF.

The gene calls are TRBV19 and TRBJ1-1; 7 nucleotides align to TRBD1. The CDR3 is 15 amino acids. V lost 5 bases to trimming and J lost 5 bases; unmatched junction nucleotides: 11. The germline V gene encodes CDR1 LNHDA and CDR2 SQIVND (reference sequence). For the CDR3, the DNA is TGTGCCAGTAGTCCGCGGGAGGGGGCGAGGACTGAAGCTTTCTTT. Translation gives CASSPREGARTEAFF.

V and J are TRBV6-6 and TRBJ2-3; D remains unclear. The germline CDR1 and CDR2 sequences are MNHNY and SVGAGI (reference sequence). The V end was cut by 5 bases, the J end by 0 bases, with 12 bases between. This CDR3 region has 15 residues. The CDR3 loop is CASSLGTVSTDTQYF. In DNA, the CDR3 is TGTGCCAGCAGTCTTGGTACAGTCAGCACAGATACGCAGTATTTT.

This clone is judged medium-sized. The chain joins TRBV5-4 to TRBJ1-1; tentatively, D is TRBD1 (5 bases). The length of the CDR3 is 18 residues. The V gene lost 1 base and the J gene lost 0 bases, with 19 bases spanning the gap. CDR1 SGHNT and CDR2 YYREEE come from the germline V gene (reference sequence). The CDR3 loop reads CASSLFFGGSLMNTEAFF. The CDR3 DNA follows: TGTGCCAGCAGCTTGTTTTTCGGGGGGTCACTTATGAACACTGAAGCTTTCTTT.

For the CDR3, the DNA is TGCAGCGTTGCCGGGGGGCCGGGCAAAACGAACACCGGGGAGCTGTTTTTT. Amino acids: CSVAGGPGKTNTGELFF. The chain recombines TRBV29-1 with TRBJ2-2; possibly TRBD2 for D (7 bases). This CDR3 contains 17 residues. The germline V gene encodes CDR1 SQVTM and CDR2 ANQGSEA. Trimming shortened V by 4 bases and J by 0 bases, and 18 bases separated the two germline ends.